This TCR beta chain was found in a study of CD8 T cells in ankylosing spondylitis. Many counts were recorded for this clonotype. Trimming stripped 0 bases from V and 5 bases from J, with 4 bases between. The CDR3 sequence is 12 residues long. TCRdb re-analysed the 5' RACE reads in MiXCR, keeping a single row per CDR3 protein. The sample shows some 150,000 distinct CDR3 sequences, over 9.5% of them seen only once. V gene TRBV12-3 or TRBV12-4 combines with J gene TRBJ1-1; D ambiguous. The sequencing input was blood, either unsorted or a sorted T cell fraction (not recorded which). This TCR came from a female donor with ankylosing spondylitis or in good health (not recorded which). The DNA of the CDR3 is TGTGCCAGCAGTTTAGCGCAGACTGAAGCTTTCTTT. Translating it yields CASSLAQTEAFF.